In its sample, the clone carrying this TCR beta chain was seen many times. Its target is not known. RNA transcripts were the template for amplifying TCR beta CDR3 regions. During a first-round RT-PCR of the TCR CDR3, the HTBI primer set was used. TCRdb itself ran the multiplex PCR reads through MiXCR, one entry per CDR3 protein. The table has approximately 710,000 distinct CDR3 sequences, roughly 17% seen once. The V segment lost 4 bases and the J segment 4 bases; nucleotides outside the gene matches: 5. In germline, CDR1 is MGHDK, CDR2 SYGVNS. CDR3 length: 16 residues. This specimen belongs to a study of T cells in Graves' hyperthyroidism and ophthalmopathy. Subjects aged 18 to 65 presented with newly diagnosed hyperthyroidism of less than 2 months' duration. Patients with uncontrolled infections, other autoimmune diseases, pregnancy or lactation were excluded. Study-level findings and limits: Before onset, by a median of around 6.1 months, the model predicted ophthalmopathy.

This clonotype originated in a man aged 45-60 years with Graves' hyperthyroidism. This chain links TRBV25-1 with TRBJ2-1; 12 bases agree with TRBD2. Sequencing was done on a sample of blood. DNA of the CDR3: TGTGCCAGCAGTGCCACCGGGACTAGCGGGTACAATGAGCAGTTCTTC. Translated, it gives CASSATGTSGYNEQFF.